The 21 T cell receptor beta chains reported below all come from one sample, sequenced in a study of spatial heterogeneity in lung cancer. TCRdb called the 5' RACE reads again in MiXCR, with one record for every CDR3 protein. The sample contains tens of thousands of distinct CDR3 sequences, 5% to 6% of which appear only once. Time point given: blood at routine non-recurrence follow-up after resection. The sequencing here drew on PBMCs, taken at follow-up. The receptor source for this set is a female donor with early-stage non-small cell lung cancer.

In this sample, this clonotype turned up many times. This rearrangement joins TRBV7-9 to TRBJ2-3, with D tentatively TRBD1 or TRBD2 (5 bases each). CDR3 length: 18 amino acids. Germline-derived CDR1 and CDR2 are SEHNR and FQNEAQ (reference sequence). V dropped 4 bases and J dropped 0 bases, with 20 bases sitting between them. The CDR3 nucleotides read TGTGCCAGCAGCTCCCGGGTAACCTCGTGGGGGAGCACAGATACGCAGTATTTT. This sequence encodes CASSSRVTSWGSTDTQYF.

This clonotype has at least ten counts. The J gene is TRBJ1-2, the V gene TRBV7-2; the match to TRBD1 covers 7 bases. V lost 5 bases to trimming and J lost 6 bases; unmatched junction nucleotides: 12. CDR1 and CDR2 from the germline V gene are SGHTA and FQGNSA. There are 15 residues in the CDR3. The CDR3 nucleotides read TGTGCCAGCAGCCCTCAGACAGGGAGTGTTAATGGCTACACCTTC. Its translation is CASSPQTGSVNGYTF.

This clonotype was detected only a few times. The chain employs TRBV20-1 and TRBJ2-1; D unresolved. The V gene's germline CDR1 is DFQATT and CDR2 SNEGSKA (reference sequence). The CDR3 sequence is 13 residues long. Trimming pared 0 bases from V and 3 bases from J, leaving 6 bases between. The CDR3: CSARDGLYNEQFF. DNA for the CDR3: TGCAGTGCTAGAGATGGTCTCTACAATGAGCAGTTCTTC.

The sample holds many counts of this clonotype. This chain uses TRBV7-2 with TRBJ2-7, with a weak D call TRBD2 (6 bases). CDR1 SGHTA and CDR2 FQGNSA come from the germline V gene. V was trimmed by 5 bases and J by 0 bases, leaving 17 bases between them. The CDR3 extends over 16 amino acids. The DNA of the CDR3 is TGTGCCAGCAGCCCAGTCGGGGCGGGACTCTCCTACGAGCAGTACTTC. Amino acid sequence: CASSPVGAGLSYEQYF.

This clonotype occurred many times. This rearrangement joins TRBV7-2 to TRBJ1-1; maybe TRBD1 (5 bases). The ends were cut back, 1 base at V and 0 bases at J, with 12 bases in the middle. CDR1 SGHTA and CDR2 FQGNSA come from the germline V gene. This CDR3 region has 16 residues. CDR3 sequence: CASSLVTGGVNTEAFF. The DNA of the CDR3 is TGTGCCAGCAGCTTAGTGACTGGGGGGGTGAACACTGAAGCTTTCTTT.

This clonotype was recorded many times. The CDR3 DNA follows: TGTGCCAGCAGCTTCCGGGACAGGAAAGAGACCCAGTACTTC. Its protein is CASSFRDRKETQYF. The rearrangement links TRBV5-4 to TRBJ2-5; the match to TRBD1 covers 8 bases. The CDR3 has 14 amino acids. V lost 2 bases to trimming and J lost 3 bases; unmatched junction nucleotides: 3. Germline V CDR1 and CDR2: SGHNT, YYREEE (reference sequence).

This clonotype appeared many times. V usage is TRBV6-6 and J usage is TRBJ1-5; D possibly corresponds to TRBD1 (6 bases). The CDR3 spans 15 residues. Germline V gene data show CDR1 as MNHNY and CDR2 as SVGAGI (reference sequence). V was trimmed by 0 bases and J by 4 bases, leaving 10 bases between them. The CDR3, as DNA: TGTGCCAGCAGTTACTCACAGGGCTGGAATCAGCCCCAGCATTTT. Protein sequence: CASSYSQGWNQPQHF.

This chain uses TRBV29-1 with TRBJ2-5; tentatively, D is TRBD1 (6 bases). In germline, CDR1 is SQVTM, CDR2 ANQGSEA. CDR3 length: 13 amino acids. V lost 4 bases and J lost 7, with 16 bases in between. The CDR3 nucleotides read TGCAGCGTTGTTGGGCAGGGGCTGGGGACCCAGTACTTC. Its translation: CSVVGQGLGTQYF.

The sample holds many counts of this clonotype. This sequence joins TRBV15 and TRBJ2-1; no clear D. Per the germline V gene, CDR1 is LNHNV and CDR2 is YYDKDF (reference sequence). The CDR3 has 15 residues. The germline V and J ends were trimmed by 0 bases and 2 bases, with 8 bases remaining between them. Written as DNA, the CDR3 is TGTGCCACCAGCAGAGACCTGGGCGCCTACAATGAGCAGTTCTTC. Protein sequence: CATSRDLGAYNEQFF. The complete variable domain, with remaining parts taken from reference TRBV15 and TRBJ2-1, reads DAMVIQNPRYQVTQFGKPVTLSCSQTLNHNVMYWYQQKSSQAPKLLFHYYDKDFNNEADTPDNFQSRRPNTSFCFLDIRSPGLGDTAMYLCATSRDLGAYNEQFFGPGTRLTVL.

This clonotype was counted many times. V usage is TRBV12-3 or TRBV12-4 and J usage is TRBJ1-1; weak D call: TRBD1 (5 bases). The CDR3 contains 15 residues. V was pared by 6 bases and J by 5 bases, with 19 bases between. Here the CDR3 reads CASSPGRLVGTEAFF. As DNA, the CDR3 is TGTGCCAGCAGCCCGGGACGGCTCGTAGGGACTGAAGCTTTCTTT.

In this sample, this clonotype turned up many times. This rearrangement joins TRBV7-8 to TRBJ1-3; 8 bases are a match to TRBD1. After removal of 3 bases from V and 4 bases from J, the junction contained 11 bases not matched to a gene. CDR3 length equals 17 residues. The V gene's germline CDR1 is SGHVS and CDR2 FQNEAQ. In DNA form, the CDR3 reads TGTGCCAGCAGCTTGTTTCAACCAGGGGGCTCCGGAAACACCATATATTTT. Residues: CASSLFQPGGSGNTIYF.

The sample holds many counts of this clonotype. The chain couples TRBV7-9 to TRBJ2-3; D not certain. V lost 5 bases to trimming and J lost 0 bases, with 12 bases between them. Germline loops: CDR1 SEHNR, CDR2 FQNEAQ (reference sequence). The CDR3 loop spans 15 amino acids. The DNA of the CDR3 is TGTGCCAGCAGCCTCGCGGCAGCTAGCACAGATACGCAGTATTTT. Translating it yields CASSLAAASTDTQYF.

This clonotype has a count of ten or more. V and J are TRBV23-1 and TRBJ2-7, with TRBD1 matching over 8 bases. TRBV23-1 is recorded as an ORF, its role being uncertain. CDR3 length: 15 residues. After removal of 3 bases from V and 9 bases from J, the junction contained 13 bases not matched to a gene. The CDR3 region is CASSHPPSTGAVQYF. The DNA of the CDR3 is TGCGCCAGCAGTCACCCGCCATCGACAGGGGCCGTGCAGTACTTC.

There are many counts of this clonotype. The chain links TRBV7-2 to TRBJ2-1; 8 bases fit TRBD1. Trimming removed 5 bases from V and 2 bases from J; junction bases left unmatched: 5. Germline V gene sequence: CDR1 SGHTA, CDR2 FQGNSA. CDR3 size: 15 residues. The CDR3 reads CASSPWTGTYNEQFF. CDR3 DNA: TGTGCCAGCAGCCCCTGGACAGGGACCTACAATGAGCAGTTCTTC.

The genes are TRBV20-1 and TRBJ2-3, with 10 bases fitting TRBD2. The CDR3 extends over 16 amino acids. Germline CDR1 and CDR2: DFQATT and SNEGSKA (reference sequence). V gave up 1 base and J gave up 3 bases; unmatched junction bases: 7. This chain's CDR3 is CSARAERGGPTDTQYF. CDR3 sequence (DNA): TGCAGTGCTAGAGCGGAGCGGGGGGGGCCGACAGATACGCAGTATTTT.

This clonotype was seen repeatedly, ten times or more. The chain recombines TRBV7-9 with TRBJ2-5; perhaps D is TRBD1 or TRBD2 (5 bases each). This CDR3 has 16 amino acids. Germline CDR1 reads SEHNR; CDR2 reads FQNEAQ (reference sequence). V lost 2 bases to trimming and J lost 0 bases, with 13 bases between them. CDR3: CASSLFGALNQETQYF. The CDR3 region has the DNA TGTGCCAGCAGCTTATTCGGGGCCCTTAACCAAGAGACCCAGTACTTC.

This clonotype came up many times. The chain links TRBV7-2 to TRBJ2-7, with D tentatively TRBD1 (6 bases). CDR3 length: 14 amino acids. V was trimmed by 0 bases and J by 5 bases, leaving 11 bases between them. In germline, CDR1 is SGHTA, CDR2 FQGNSA. CDR3: CASSLAAGANEQYF. In nucleotides, the CDR3 is TGTGCCAGCAGCTTAGCCGCAGGGGCAAACGAGCAGTACTTC.

This clonotype was seen many times. This chain connects TRBV2 to TRBJ1-4; the D is unclear. V gave up 7 bases and J gave up 0 bases, with 9 bases separating them. Germline V CDR1 and CDR2: SNHLY, FYNNEI. CDR3 length: 14 amino acids. CDR3 amino acids: CASNRQATNEKLFF. In nucleotides, the CDR3 is TGTGCCAGCAATCGCCAGGCAACTAATGAAAAACTGTTTTTT.

Ten or more counts support this clonotype. V gene TRBV3-1 combines with J gene TRBJ1-2; 8 bases map to TRBD1. The V gene's germline CDR1 is LGHDT and CDR2 YNNKEL (reference sequence). V was pared by 1 base and J by 4 bases, with 2 bases of the junction left unmatched. This CDR3 is built from 14 residues. CDR3 amino acids: CASSQGTGTYGYTF. CDR3 in DNA: TGTGCCAGCAGCCAAGGGACAGGGACCTATGGCTACACCTTC.

At least ten counts were recorded for this clonotype. The chain couples TRBV27 to TRBJ2-1, with D perhaps matching TRBD1 or TRBD2 (5 bases each). In germline, CDR1 is MNHEY, CDR2 SMNVEV (reference sequence). This CDR3 is built from 13 residues. The V and J ends lost 4 bases and 7 bases respectively, with 11 bases between them. In DNA, the CDR3 is TGTGCCAGCAGTTCCGGGACGGTTAATGAGCAGTTCTTC. It translates to CASSSGTVNEQFF.

This chain links TRBV7-9 with TRBJ2-7, with D unresolved. The germline CDR1 and CDR2 sequences are SEHNR and FQNEAQ (reference sequence). V was pared by 3 bases and J by 1 base, with 7 bases between. There are 13 residues in the CDR3. This chain's CDR3 is CASSFDGSYEQYF. The CDR3 bases are TGTGCCAGCAGCTTCGACGGATCCTACGAGCAGTACTTC. The full variable domain, with the rest looked up from reference TRBV7-9 and TRBJ2-7, is DTGVSQNPRHKITKRGQNVTFRCDPISEHNRLYWYRQTLGQGPEFLTYFQNEAQLEKSRLLSDRFSAERPKGSFSTLEIQRTEQGDSAMYLCASSFDGSYEQYFGPGTRLTVT.